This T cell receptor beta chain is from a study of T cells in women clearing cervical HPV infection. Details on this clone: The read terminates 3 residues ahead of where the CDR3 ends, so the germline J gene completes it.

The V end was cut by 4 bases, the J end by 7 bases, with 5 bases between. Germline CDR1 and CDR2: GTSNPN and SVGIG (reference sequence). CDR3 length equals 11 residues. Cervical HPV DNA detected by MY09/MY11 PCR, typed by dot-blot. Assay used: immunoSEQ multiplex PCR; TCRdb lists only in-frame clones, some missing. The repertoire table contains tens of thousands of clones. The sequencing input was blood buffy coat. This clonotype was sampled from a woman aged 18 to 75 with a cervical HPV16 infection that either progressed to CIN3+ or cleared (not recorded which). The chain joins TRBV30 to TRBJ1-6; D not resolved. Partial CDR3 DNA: TGTGCCTGGACAAAAAATTCACCC. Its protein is CAWTKNSP. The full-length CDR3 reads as CAWTKNSPLHF.